The next 32 T cell receptor beta chains were all read from a single sample in a study of blood T cell repertoires in COVID-19 (dated by TCRdb to 2020 to 2022). The library was built by means of the immunoSEQ multiplex PCR assay. The table was pulled from immuneACCESS by TCRdb, which kept in-frame rearrangements only. Such tables lose some clones; where checked, under half of the loss comes from unresolved V genes, and the rest has no known cause. The sample includes 120,000 to 150,000 clones, with about nine tenths observed a single time. The top ten hold roughly 2.1% of the sample. Sequencing used peripheral blood. These receptors came from a human donor in a cohort sampled during active COVID-19.

The rearrangement joins TRBV6-2 or TRBV6-3 to TRBJ2-7; D gene unclear. V lost 3 bases to trimming and J lost 6 bases, with 12 bases between them. This CDR3 has 13 amino acids. Germline V gives CDR1 MNHEY, CDR2 SVGEGT. CDR3 protein: CASSYLLGAEQYF. DNA of the CDR3: TGTGCCAGCAGTTATCTCCTAGGAGCCGAGCAGTACTTC.

This clone showed up just once. The V call is TRBV4-3, the J call TRBJ2-5, with D unclear. Trimming took 0 bases from V and 5 from J, leaving 10 bases between them. Germline V lookup: CDR1 LGHNA, CDR2 YSLEER. The CDR3 is made up of 14 amino acids. The CDR3 loop reads CASSQDISEETQYF. The CDR3 coding sequence is TGCGCCAGCAGCCAAGATATCTCGGAGGAGACCCAGTACTTC.

The genes are TRBV28 and TRBJ2-7, with D uncertain. V was pared by 5 bases and J by 3 bases, with 14 bases between. This CDR3 region has 14 residues. Germline loops: CDR1 MDHEN, CDR2 SYDVKM. CDR3 sequence: CASSTLGQGYEQYF. The CDR3, as DNA: TGTGCCAGCAGTACCTTGGGCCAAGGCTACGAGCAGTACTTC.

The chain joins TRBV10-3 to TRBJ2-5; possibly TRBD1 for D (5 bases). The length of the CDR3 is 15 residues. Germline loops: CDR1 ENHRY, CDR2 SYGVKD. V lost 4 bases, J lost 1 base, and 13 bases lay in between. In DNA form, the CDR3 reads TGTGCCATCAGTGGGGGCACGACAGCCCAAGAGACCCAGTACTTC. This translates into CAISGGTTAQETQYF.

The rearrangement uses TRBV10-3 and TRBJ1-3, with D uncertain. This CDR3 has 18 residues. V was clipped by 2 bases and J by 0 bases, with 17 bases between them. Germline assignment: CDR1 ENHRY and CDR2 SYGVKD. CDR3 region: CAISESNFGRSSGNTIYF. The CDR3, as DNA: TGTGCCATCAGTGAGAGTAACTTTGGGAGAAGCTCTGGAAACACCATATATTTT.

J is TRBJ1-1 and V is TRBV5-6; D perhaps matches TRBD1 (5 bases). V gave up 4 bases and J gave up 11 bases, with 18 bases separating them. The CDR3 runs 13 residues. In germline, CDR1 is SGHDT, CDR2 YYEEEE. The CDR3 loop reads CASSLGVSRWAFF. In DNA form, the CDR3 reads TGTGCCAGCAGCCTAGGGGTCTCAAGATGGGCTTTCTTT.

The J gene is TRBJ1-6, the V gene TRBV2; D may be TRBD1 (6 bases). CDR3 length: 13 amino acids. The V and J ends lost 3 bases and 9 bases respectively, with 9 bases between them. Germline lookup yields CDR1 SNHLY and CDR2 FYNNEI. The CDR3 coding sequence is TGTGCCAGCAGTGAGCGGGGGCGTTCACCCCTCCACTTT. Translated: CASSERGRSPLHF.

This chain connects TRBV5-1 to TRBJ1-1, with 8 bases identical to TRBD1. Germline values: CDR1 SGHRS, CDR2 YFSETQ. Trimming cost V 4 bases and J 7 bases; bases outside gene matches: 9. The CDR3 spans 14 residues. CDR3 bases: TGCGCCAGCAGCCCAGGGCCAGGGGGCCTTGAAGCTTTCTTT. As protein: CASSPGPGGLEAFF.

The chain recombines TRBV11-2 with TRBJ2-5; D perhaps matches TRBD1 (5 bases). The CDR3 sequence is 14 residues long. Germline V CDR1 and CDR2: SGHAT, FQNNGV. V lost 4 bases to trimming and J lost 1 base, with 10 bases between them. CDR3 coding DNA: TGTGCCAGCAGCTCCAGACAGTCCCAAGAGACCCAGTACTTC. Its translation is CASSSRQSQETQYF. The variable domain in full, with the rest retrieved from reference TRBV11-2 and TRBJ2-5, is EAGVAQSPRYKIIEKRQSVAFWCNPISGHATLYWYQQILGQGPKLLIQFQNNGVVDDSQLPKDRFSAERLKGVDSTLKIQPAKLEDSAVYLCASSSRQSQETQYFGPGTRLLVL.

The chain uses TRBV29-1 and TRBJ2-3; D is unclear. This CDR3 comprises 13 residues. In germline, CDR1 is SQVTM, CDR2 ANQGSEA. Trimming took 0 bases from V and 3 from J, leaving 7 bases between them. The DNA of the CDR3 is TGCAGCGTTGAAGATTTTGAGACAGATACGCAGTATTTT. Its protein product is CSVEDFETDTQYF.

The rearrangement links TRBV11-2 to TRBJ1-2, with D tentatively TRBD1 (6 bases). The V and J ends lost 5 bases and 2 bases respectively, with 18 bases between them. Germline-derived CDR1 and CDR2 are SGHAT and FQNNGV. This CDR3 spans 16 amino acids. The CDR3, as DNA: TGTGCCAGCAGCCTAGGGACACTAACGAGCAACTATGGCTACACCTTC. Its translation is CASSLGTLTSNYGYTF.

The chain employs TRBV7-2 and TRBJ1-6; a weak D match, TRBD1 (6 bases). The V end was cut by 1 base, the J end by 2 bases, with 9 bases between. The CDR3 is 16 amino acids. Germline V lookup: CDR1 SGHTA, CDR2 FQGNSA. The chain's CDR3 is CASSLDAGAYNSPLHF. Here the CDR3 DNA reads TGTGCCAGCAGCTTAGATGCAGGGGCCTATAATTCACCCCTCCACTTT. The complete variable domain, with remaining parts taken from reference TRBV7-2 and TRBJ1-6, reads GAGVSQSPSNKVTEKGKDVELRCDPISGHTALYWYRQSLGQGLEFLIYFQGNSAPDKSGLPSDRFSAERTGGSVSTLTIQRTQQEDSAVYLCASSLDAGAYNSPLHFGNGTRLTVT.

This chain connects TRBV7-9 to TRBJ2-7; 9 nucleotides agree with TRBD2. The CDR3 is 16 residues long. Germline V CDR1 and CDR2: SEHNR, FQNEAQ (reference sequence). V shed 5 bases and J 7 bases; nucleotides not matched to a gene: 15. CDR3 loop: CASSPPAGLAGWEQYF. The CDR3 DNA reads as TGTGCCAGCAGCCCTCCCGCCGGTCTAGCGGGATGGGAGCAGTACTTC. The whole variable domain, filled in from reference TRBV7-9 and TRBJ2-7, reads DTGVSQNPRHKITKRGQNVTFRCDPISEHNRLYWYRQTLGQGPEFLTYFQNEAQLEKSRLLSDRFSAERPKGSFSTLEIQRTEQGDSAMYLCASSPPAGLAGWEQYFGPGTRLTVT.

In its sample, this clone was seen once. The chain combines TRBV29-1 with TRBJ1-4; D unresolved. CDR1 and CDR2 from the germline V gene are SQVTM and ANQGSEA. The V end was cut by 3 bases, the J end by 0 bases, with 8 bases between. This CDR3 comprises 14 residues. This CDR3 reads CSVDRVATNEKLFF. DNA for the CDR3: TGCAGCGTTGATCGGGTCGCAACTAATGAAAAACTGTTTTTT.

The chain recombines TRBV3-1 (or the pseudogene TRBV3-2) with TRBJ2-1; D remains unclear. Trimming stripped 0 bases from V and 4 bases from J, with 7 bases between. The length of the CDR3 is 14 residues. Germline V gives CDR1 LGHDT, CDR2 YNNKEL (reference sequence). CDR3 amino acids: CASSQDGSYNEQFF. CDR3 in DNA: TGTGCCAGCAGCCAAGATGGCTCGTACAATGAGCAGTTCTTC.

Concerning this clone: The junction and the germline gene differ at one end; a read error may be behind it. The chain recombines TRBV7-9 with TRBJ1-6; 8 nucleotides line up with TRBD1. The CDR3 spans 12 residues. Germline V gene lookup returns CDR1 SEHNR and CDR2 FQNEAQ (reference sequence). The CDR3 sequence: CASNLQGGPLHF. The CDR3 DNA is TGTGCCAGCAACTTACAGGGGGGCCCCCTCCACTTT.

The chain recombines TRBV28 with TRBJ2-4; TRBD1 matches 8 bases. From germline, CDR1 is MDHEN and CDR2 SYDVKM. CDR3 length: 14 residues. Unmatched junction bases numbered 2, after V lost 5 bases and J lost 2 bases. CDR3 sequence: CASSQGATKNIQYF. In DNA form, the CDR3 reads TGTGCCAGCAGTCAGGGGGCGACCAAAAACATTCAGTACTTC. The whole variable domain, remainder taken from reference TRBV28 and TRBJ2-4, is DVKVTQSSRYLVKRTGEKVFLECVQDMDHENMFWYRQDPGLGLRLIYFSYDVKMKEKGDIPEGYSVSREKKERFSLILESASTNQTSMYLCASSQGATKNIQYFGAGTRLSVL.

The chain has TRBV30 and TRBJ2-5, with D perhaps TRBD2 (5 bases). Germline values: CDR1 GTSNPN, CDR2 SVGIG (reference sequence). This CDR3 is 14 amino acids long. V lost 4 bases and J lost 5, with 17 bases in between. The CDR3 DNA is TGTGCCTGGACTAGCTCTTCCCTTGGGGAGACCCAGTACTTC. Amino acids: CAWTSSSLGETQYF.

The CDR3: CASSVAWRSSGNTIYF. In DNA, the CDR3 is TGTGCCAGCAGCGTAGCGTGGAGGAGCTCTGGAAACACCATATATTTT. V usage is TRBV9 and J usage is TRBJ1-3; D remains ambiguous. V was pared by 0 bases and J by 0 bases, with 10 bases between. Germline V gives CDR1 SGDLS, CDR2 YYNGEE. This CDR3 comprises 16 residues.

This clone occurred once. The chain carries TRBV9 and TRBJ1-6; no definite D call. The germline CDR1 and CDR2 sequences are SGDLS and YYNGEE. V gave up 0 bases and J gave up 7 bases, with 5 bases separating them. This CDR3 contains 13 residues. CDR3: CASSVVENSPLHF. The CDR3 bases are TGTGCCAGCAGCGTAGTCGAGAATTCACCCCTCCACTTT.

The V and J genes are TRBV6-5 and TRBJ2-3; 7 bases agree with TRBD1. The CDR3 has 13 amino acids. CDR1 is MNHEY and CDR2 is SVGAGI in the germline V gene. Germline trimming cut 6 bases from V and 3 bases from J; bases unmatched to any gene: 3. CDR3 nucleotide sequence: TGTGCCAGCAGACGACAGGGTACAGATACGCAGTATTTT. It encodes CASRRQGTDTQYF.

The chain recombines TRBV4-3 with TRBJ2-3; TRBD1 might be the D (6 bases). The germline V gene encodes CDR1 LGHNA and CDR2 YSLEER. V was shortened by 2 bases and J by 5 bases, with 17 bases between the two germline ends. The CDR3 covers 16 residues. In DNA, the CDR3 is TGCGCCAGCAGCCAAATACAGGGACGTCCGGGAGATACGCAGTATTTT. Protein product: CASSQIQGRPGDTQYF.

The chain employs TRBV19 and TRBJ1-5; D perhaps matches TRBD1 (6 bases). V was shortened by 7 bases and J by 4 bases, with 20 bases between the two germline ends. CDR3 length: 16 amino acids. Per germline, CDR1 LNHDA and CDR2 SQIVND (reference sequence). The CDR3 bases are TGTGCCAGTATCCCGACAGGCATAAGCCGAAATCAGCCCCAGCATTTT. It codes for CASIPTGISRNQPQHF. The full variable domain, with the rest looked up from reference TRBV19 and TRBJ1-5, is DGGITQSPKYLFRKEGQNVTLSCEQNLNHDAMYWYRQDPGQGLRLIYYSQIVNDFQKGDIAEGYSVSREKKESFPLTVTSAQKNPTAFYLCASIPTGISRNQPQHFGDGTRLSIL.

This sequence joins TRBV30 and TRBJ1-2, with 9 bases matching TRBD1. CDR1 is GTSNPN and CDR2 is SVGIG in the germline V gene (reference sequence). Losses at the gene ends were 7 bases for V and 5 bases for J; bases not matched to a gene: 8. CDR3 length equals 13 residues. The CDR3 nucleotides are TGTGCCTATCAGACAGGGGGTGGTTATGGCTACACCTTC. Encoded protein: CAYQTGGGYGYTF.

This chain connects TRBV28 to TRBJ2-7; possibly TRBD2 for D (5 bases). Germline V gene data show CDR1 as MDHEN and CDR2 as SYDVKM. V dropped 0 bases and J dropped 3 bases, with 18 bases sitting between them. The CDR3 sequence is 17 residues long. The DNA of the CDR3 is TGTGCCAGCAGTTTATGGGTCGGGTCGGGGAGATTCTACGAGCAGTACTTC. This sequence encodes CASSLWVGSGRFYEQYF. The variable domain in full, with the rest retrieved from reference TRBV28 and TRBJ2-7, is DVKVTQSSRYLVKRTGEKVFLECVQDMDHENMFWYRQDPGLGLRLIYFSYDVKMKEKGDIPEGYSVSREKKERFSLILESASTNQTSMYLCASSLWVGSGRFYEQYFGPGTRLTVT.

CDR3 nucleotides: TGCAGCGTTGCTGCGGGGCAGACCCAGTACTTC. Translated, it gives CSVAAGQTQYF. This chain links TRBV29-1 with TRBJ2-5; the D gene is possibly TRBD2 (6 bases). Germline-derived CDR1 and CDR2 are SQVTM and ANQGSEA. Trimming took 4 bases from V and 6 from J, leaving 9 bases between them. This CDR3 is built from 11 residues.

The chain is built from TRBV2 and TRBJ1-4; the D gene is possibly TRBD1 (5 bases). CDR3 length: 13 residues. The V and J ends lost 4 bases and 8 bases respectively, with 11 bases between them. Germline V gene data show CDR1 as SNHLY and CDR2 as FYNNEI. CDR3 region: CASSVRGFEKLFF. The CDR3 DNA reads as TGTGCCAGCAGTGTTAGGGGTTTCGAAAAACTGTTTTTT.

The J gene is TRBJ2-7, the V gene TRBV29-1; no clear D gene. Trimming shortened V by 4 bases and J by 6 bases, and 16 bases separated the two germline ends. Germline V lookup: CDR1 SQVTM, CDR2 ANQGSEA. The CDR3 totals 13 residues. CDR3 DNA: TGCAGCGTTGGGGCCAGTCCAGGATCCGAGCAGTACTTC. It codes for CSVGASPGSEQYF.

This rearrangement joins TRBV4-2 to TRBJ2-5, with 12 bases aligning to TRBD2. Losses at the gene ends were 3 bases for V and 5 bases for J; bases not matched to a gene: 4. This CDR3 spans 15 amino acids. Germline-derived CDR1 and CDR2 are LGHNA and YNFKEQ. CDR3: CASSHETSGSETQYF. In DNA form, the CDR3 reads TGTGCCAGCAGCCATGAGACTAGCGGGAGTGAGACCCAGTACTTC.

The chain recombines TRBV6-5 with TRBJ2-7, with D possibly being TRBD2 (6 bases). The germline CDR1 and CDR2 sequences are MNHEY and SVGAGI. The CDR3 has 16 residues. Between the trimmed V and J ends, which lost 2 bases and 2 bases, there was a span of 16 bases. CDR3 sequence reads: CASSYPGLTGTYEQYF. The CDR3 nucleotides are TGTGCCAGCAGTTACCCGGGACTGACGGGAACCTACGAGCAGTACTTC.

This sequence joins TRBV7-5 and TRBJ2-7; the D call in the table, TRBD1, was not verified against the DNA. TRBV7-5 constitutes a pseudogene. This CDR3 is 14 amino acids long. CDR3 in amino acids: CARSLKGSGDEQYF. The CDR3 DNA reads TGTGCCAGAAGCTTAAAGGGATCAGGGGACGAGCAGTACTTC.

The J gene is TRBJ2-7, the V gene TRBV4-1, with 15 bases that match TRBD2. V shed 4 bases, J shed 0 bases, and the junction held 4 bases outside the gene matches. This CDR3 is 17 amino acids long. Germline CDR1 reads MGHRA; CDR2 reads YSYEKL. DNA for the CDR3: TGCGCCAGCAGCCGAGGACTAGCGGGGGGGGACTCCTACGAGCAGTACTTC. Translating it yields CASSRGLAGGDSYEQYF.